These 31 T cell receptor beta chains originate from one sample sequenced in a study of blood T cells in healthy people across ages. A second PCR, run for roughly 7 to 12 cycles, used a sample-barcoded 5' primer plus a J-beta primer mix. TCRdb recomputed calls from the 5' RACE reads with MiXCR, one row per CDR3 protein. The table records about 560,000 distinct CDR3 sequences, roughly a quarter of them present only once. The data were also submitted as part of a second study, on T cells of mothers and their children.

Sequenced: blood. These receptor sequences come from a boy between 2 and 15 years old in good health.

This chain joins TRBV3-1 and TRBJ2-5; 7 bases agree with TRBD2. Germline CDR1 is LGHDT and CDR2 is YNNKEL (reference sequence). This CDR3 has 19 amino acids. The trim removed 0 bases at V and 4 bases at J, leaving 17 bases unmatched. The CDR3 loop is CASSQEGRRLATAGETQYF. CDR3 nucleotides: TGTGCCAGCAGCCAAGAGGGGCGTAGACTAGCTACGGCAGGAGAGACCCAGTACTTC.

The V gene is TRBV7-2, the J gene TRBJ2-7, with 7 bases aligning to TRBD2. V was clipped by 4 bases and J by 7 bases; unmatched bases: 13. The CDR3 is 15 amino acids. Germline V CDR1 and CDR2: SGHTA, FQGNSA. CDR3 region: CASSSTGTTLGEQYF. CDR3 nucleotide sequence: TGTGCCAGCAGCTCGACCGGGACTACCTTGGGGGAGCAGTACTTC.

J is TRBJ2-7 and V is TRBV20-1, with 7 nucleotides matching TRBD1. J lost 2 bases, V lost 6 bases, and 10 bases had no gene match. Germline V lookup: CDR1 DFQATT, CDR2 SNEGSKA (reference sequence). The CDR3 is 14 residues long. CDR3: CSALPQGFAYEQYF. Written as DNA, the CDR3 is TGCAGTGCCCTACCACAGGGGTTCGCCTACGAGCAGTACTTC.

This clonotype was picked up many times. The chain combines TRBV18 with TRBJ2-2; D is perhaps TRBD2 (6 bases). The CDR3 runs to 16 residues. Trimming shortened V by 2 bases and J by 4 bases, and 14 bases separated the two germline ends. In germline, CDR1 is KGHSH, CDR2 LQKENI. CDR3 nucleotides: TGTGCCAGCTCACCAAGCGTAGCGGATATCACCGGGGAGCTGTTTTTT. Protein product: CASSPSVADITGELFF.

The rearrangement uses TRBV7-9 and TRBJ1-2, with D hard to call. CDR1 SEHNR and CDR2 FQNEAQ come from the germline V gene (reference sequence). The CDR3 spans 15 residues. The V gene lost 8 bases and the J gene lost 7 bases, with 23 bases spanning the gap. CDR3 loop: CASALGVGLELGYTF. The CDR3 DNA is TGTGCCAGCGCTTTAGGCGTGGGCCTAGAGCTTGGCTACACCTTC.

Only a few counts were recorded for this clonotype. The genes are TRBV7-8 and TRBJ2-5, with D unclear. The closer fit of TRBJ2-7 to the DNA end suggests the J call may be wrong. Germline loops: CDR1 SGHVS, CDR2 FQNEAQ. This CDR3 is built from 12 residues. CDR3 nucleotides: TGTGCCAGCAGCCCTCTTCTCGACGAGCAGTACTTC. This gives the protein CASSPLLDEQYF.

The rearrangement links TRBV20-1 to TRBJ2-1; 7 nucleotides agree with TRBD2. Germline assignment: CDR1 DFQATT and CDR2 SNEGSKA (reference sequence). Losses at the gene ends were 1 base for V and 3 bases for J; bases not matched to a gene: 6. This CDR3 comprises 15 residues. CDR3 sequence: CSARVPSGVYNEQFF. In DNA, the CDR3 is TGCAGTGCTAGAGTCCCCAGCGGGGTCTACAATGAGCAGTTCTTC.

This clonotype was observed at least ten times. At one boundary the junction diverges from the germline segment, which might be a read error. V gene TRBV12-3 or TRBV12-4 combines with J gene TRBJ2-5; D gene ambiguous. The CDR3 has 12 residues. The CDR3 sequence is CASSLTRETQYF. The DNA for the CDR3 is TGCGCCAGCAGTCTGACTCGGGAGACCCAGTACTTC.

The CDR3 spells CSAPGQGSYSEAFF. The CDR3 DNA reads TGCAGTGCTCCGGGACAGGGATCCTACAGTGAAGCTTTCTTT. V usage is TRBV20-1 and J usage is TRBJ1-1, with TRBD1 identical over 9 bases. The V and J ends lost 5 bases and 7 bases, in that order; junction bases with no gene match: 11. CDR1 and CDR2 (germline): DFQATT, SNEGSKA (reference sequence). This CDR3 spans 14 amino acids.

The CDR3 nucleotides are TGTGCCAGCAGTTTGAGGGAAGGCTCCTACAATGAGCAGTTCTTC. It specifies CASSLREGSYNEQFF. The rearrangement links TRBV12-3 or TRBV12-4 to TRBJ2-1, with D maybe TRBD2 (5 bases). The CDR3 totals 15 residues. The V end was cut by 3 bases, the J end by 0 bases, with 9 bases between.

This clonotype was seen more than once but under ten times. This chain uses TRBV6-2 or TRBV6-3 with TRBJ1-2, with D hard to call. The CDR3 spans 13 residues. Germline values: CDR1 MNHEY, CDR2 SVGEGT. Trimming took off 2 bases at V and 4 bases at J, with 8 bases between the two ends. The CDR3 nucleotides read TGTGCCAGCAGTTACCCCAGATCCTATGGCTACACCTTC. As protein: CASSYPRSYGYTF.

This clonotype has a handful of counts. The CDR3 nucleotides read TGCGCCAGCAGCCCTGAAGGGCTAGCGGGCCTAGGGGTGGAGACCCAGTACTTC. Translated, it gives CASSPEGLAGLGVETQYF. The chain couples TRBV5-1 to TRBJ2-5; 8 nucleotides agree with TRBD2. Trimming at V came to 4 bases and at J to 5 bases, leaving 19 bases not matched to a gene. CDR1 is SGHRS and CDR2 is YFSETQ in the germline V gene. This CDR3 contains 18 residues.

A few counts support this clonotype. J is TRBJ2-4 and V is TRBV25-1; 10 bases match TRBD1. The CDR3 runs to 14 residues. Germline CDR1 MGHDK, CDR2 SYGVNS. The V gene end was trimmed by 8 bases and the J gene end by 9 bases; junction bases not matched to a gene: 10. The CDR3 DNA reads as TGTGCCAGCGGAGACAGGGGGCGGGGGAGCATTCAGTACTTC. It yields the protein CASGDRGRGSIQYF.

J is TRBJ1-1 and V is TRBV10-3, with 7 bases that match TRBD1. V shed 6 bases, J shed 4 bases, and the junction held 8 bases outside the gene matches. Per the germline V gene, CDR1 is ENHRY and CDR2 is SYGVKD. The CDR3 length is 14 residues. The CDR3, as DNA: TGTGCCATCAGATCTGACAGGGTGAGCACTGAAGCTTTCTTT. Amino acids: CAIRSDRVSTEAFF.

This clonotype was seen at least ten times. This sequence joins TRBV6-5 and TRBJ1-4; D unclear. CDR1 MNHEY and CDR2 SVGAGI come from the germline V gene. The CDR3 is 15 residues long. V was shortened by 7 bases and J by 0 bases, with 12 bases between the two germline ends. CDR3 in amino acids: CASNPRHPTNEKLFF. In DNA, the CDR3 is TGTGCCAGCAACCCCAGACATCCAACTAATGAAAAACTGTTTTTT.

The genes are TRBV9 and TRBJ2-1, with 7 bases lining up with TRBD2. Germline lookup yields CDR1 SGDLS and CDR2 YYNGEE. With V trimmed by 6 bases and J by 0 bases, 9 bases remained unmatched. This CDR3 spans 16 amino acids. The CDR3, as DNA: TGTGCCAGCAACGGGGTCGGGGGGTCCTCCTACAATGAGCAGTTCTTC. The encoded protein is CASNGVGGSSYNEQFF.

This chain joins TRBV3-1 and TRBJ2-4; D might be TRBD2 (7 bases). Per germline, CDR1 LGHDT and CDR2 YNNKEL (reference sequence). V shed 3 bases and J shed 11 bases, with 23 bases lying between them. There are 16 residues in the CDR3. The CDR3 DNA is TGTGCCAGCAGCCAGAGATTGGCCGGGGGGCTCTCGGTTCAGTACTTC. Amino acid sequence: CASSQRLAGGLSVQYF. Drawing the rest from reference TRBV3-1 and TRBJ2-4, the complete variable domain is DTAVSQTPKYLVTQMGNDKSIKCEQNLGHDTMYWYKQDSKKFLKIMFSYNNKELIINETVPNRFSPKSPDKAHLNLHINSLELGDSAVYFCASSQRLAGGLSVQYFGAGTRLSVL.

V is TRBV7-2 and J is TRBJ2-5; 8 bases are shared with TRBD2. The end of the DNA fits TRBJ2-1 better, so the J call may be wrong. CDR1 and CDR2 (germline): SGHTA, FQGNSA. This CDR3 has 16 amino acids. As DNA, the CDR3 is TGTGCCAGCAGCTTCCCCCCTAGCGGGTCATTCAATGAGCAGTTCTTC. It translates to CASSFPPSGSFNEQFF.

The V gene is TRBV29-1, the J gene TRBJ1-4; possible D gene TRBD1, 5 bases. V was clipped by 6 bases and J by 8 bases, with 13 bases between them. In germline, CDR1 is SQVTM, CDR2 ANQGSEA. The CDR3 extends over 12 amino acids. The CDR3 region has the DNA TGCAGCGTCGGGACGGCGGGGGAAAAACTGTTTTTT. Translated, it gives CSVGTAGEKLFF.

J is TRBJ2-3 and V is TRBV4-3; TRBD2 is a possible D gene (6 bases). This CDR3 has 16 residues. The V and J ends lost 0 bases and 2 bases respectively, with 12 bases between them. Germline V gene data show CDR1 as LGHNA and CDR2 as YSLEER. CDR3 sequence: CASSQDGEEITDTQYF. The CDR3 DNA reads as TGCGCCAGCAGCCAAGACGGGGAGGAGATCACAGATACGCAGTATTTT.

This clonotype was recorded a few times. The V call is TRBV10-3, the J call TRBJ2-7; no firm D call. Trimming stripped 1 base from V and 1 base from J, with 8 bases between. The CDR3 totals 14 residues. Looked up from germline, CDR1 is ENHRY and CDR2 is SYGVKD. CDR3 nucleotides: TGTGCCATCAGTGAGTTCTCAAGTTCCTACGAGCAGTACTTC. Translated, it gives CAISEFSSSYEQYF.

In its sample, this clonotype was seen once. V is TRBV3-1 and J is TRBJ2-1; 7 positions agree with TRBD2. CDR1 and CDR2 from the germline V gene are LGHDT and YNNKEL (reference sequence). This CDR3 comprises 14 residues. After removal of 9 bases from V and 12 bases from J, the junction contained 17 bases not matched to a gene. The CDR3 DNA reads TGTGCCAGTTGGGGGACTACCGCCTCGCGAGGGCAGTTCTTC. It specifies CASWGTTASRGQFF.

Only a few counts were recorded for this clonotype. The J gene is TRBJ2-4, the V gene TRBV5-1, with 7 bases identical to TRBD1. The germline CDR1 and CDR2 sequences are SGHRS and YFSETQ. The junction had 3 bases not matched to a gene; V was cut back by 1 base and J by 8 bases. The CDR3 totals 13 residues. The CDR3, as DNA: TGCGCCAGCAGCTTGACCCAGGGGGACATTCAGTACTTC. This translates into CASSLTQGDIQYF.

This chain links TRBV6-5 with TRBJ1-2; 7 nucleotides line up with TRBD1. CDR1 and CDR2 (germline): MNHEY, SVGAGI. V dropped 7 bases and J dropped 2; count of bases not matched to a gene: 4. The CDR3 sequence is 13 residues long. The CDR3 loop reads CASTRTGNYGYTF. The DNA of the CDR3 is TGTGCCAGCACCCGGACAGGCAACTATGGCTACACCTTC.

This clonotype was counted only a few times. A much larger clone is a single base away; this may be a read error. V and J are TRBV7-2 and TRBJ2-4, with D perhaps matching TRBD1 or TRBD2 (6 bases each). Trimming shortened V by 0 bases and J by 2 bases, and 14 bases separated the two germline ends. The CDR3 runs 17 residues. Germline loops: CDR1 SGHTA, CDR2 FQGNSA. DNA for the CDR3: TGTGCCAGCAGCTTAGCGCAAGGACGGGGGCCCAAAAACATTCAGTACTTC. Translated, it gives CASSLAQGRGPKNIQYF.

CDR3 sequence: CASSLTERYGYTF. Written as DNA, the CDR3 is TGTGCCAGCAGCTTAACAGAGCGATATGGCTACACCTTC. The chain uses TRBV11-2 and TRBJ1-2; unclear D gene. In germline, CDR1 is SGHAT, CDR2 FQNNGV. V shed 2 bases and J shed 5 bases, with 9 bases lying between them. The CDR3 has 13 residues. Using reference TRBV11-2 and TRBJ1-2 for the parts outside the CDR3, the full variable domain is EAGVAQSPRYKIIEKRQSVAFWCNPISGHATLYWYQQILGQGPKLLIQFQNNGVVDDSQLPKDRFSAERLKGVDSTLKIQPAKLEDSAVYLCASSLTERYGYTFGSGTRLTVV.

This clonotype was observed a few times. The CDR3 DNA follows: TGTGCCAGCAGCTTAGTTCTAGCGGGAGTGGTGGGCTCCTACAATGAGCAGTTCTTC. It codes for CASSLVLAGVVGSYNEQFF. J is TRBJ2-1 and V is TRBV11-2; 10 nucleotides agree with TRBD2. Germline CDR1 SGHAT, CDR2 FQNNGV. Trimming removed 1 base from V and 0 bases from J; junction bases left unmatched: 9. The CDR3 runs 19 residues. Combining the CDR3 with reference TRBV11-2 and TRBJ2-1 gives the whole variable domain EAGVAQSPRYKIIEKRQSVAFWCNPISGHATLYWYQQILGQGPKLLIQFQNNGVVDDSQLPKDRFSAERLKGVDSTLKIQPAKLEDSAVYLCASSLVLAGVVGSYNEQFFGPGTRLTVL.

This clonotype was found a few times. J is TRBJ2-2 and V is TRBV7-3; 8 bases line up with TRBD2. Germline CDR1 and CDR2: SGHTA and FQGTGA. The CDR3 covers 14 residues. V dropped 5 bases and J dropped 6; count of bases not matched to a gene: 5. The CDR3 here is CASSTRTSPGELFF. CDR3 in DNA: TGTGCCAGCAGCACGCGGACTAGCCCCGGGGAGCTGTTTTTT.

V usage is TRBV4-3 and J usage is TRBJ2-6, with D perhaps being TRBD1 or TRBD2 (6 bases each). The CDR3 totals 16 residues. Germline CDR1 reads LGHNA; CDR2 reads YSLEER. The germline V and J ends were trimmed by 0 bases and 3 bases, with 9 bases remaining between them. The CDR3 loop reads CASSQDEGGGANVLTF. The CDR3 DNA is TGCGCCAGCAGCCAAGATGAGGGGGGTGGGGCCAACGTCCTGACTTTC.

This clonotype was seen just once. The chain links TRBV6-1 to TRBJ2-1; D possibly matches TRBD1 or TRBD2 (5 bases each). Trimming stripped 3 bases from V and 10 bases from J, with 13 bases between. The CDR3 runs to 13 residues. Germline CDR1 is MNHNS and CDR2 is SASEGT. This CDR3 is CASSDDWDGEQFF. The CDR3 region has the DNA TGTGCCAGCAGTGACGACTGGGACGGCGAGCAGTTCTTC.

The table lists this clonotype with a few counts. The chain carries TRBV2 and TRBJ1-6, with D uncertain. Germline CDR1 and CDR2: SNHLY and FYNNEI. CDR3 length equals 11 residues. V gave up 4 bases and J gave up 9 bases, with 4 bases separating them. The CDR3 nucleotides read TGTGCCAGCAGTGTTACTTCACCCCTCCACTTT. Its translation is CASSVTSPLHF.